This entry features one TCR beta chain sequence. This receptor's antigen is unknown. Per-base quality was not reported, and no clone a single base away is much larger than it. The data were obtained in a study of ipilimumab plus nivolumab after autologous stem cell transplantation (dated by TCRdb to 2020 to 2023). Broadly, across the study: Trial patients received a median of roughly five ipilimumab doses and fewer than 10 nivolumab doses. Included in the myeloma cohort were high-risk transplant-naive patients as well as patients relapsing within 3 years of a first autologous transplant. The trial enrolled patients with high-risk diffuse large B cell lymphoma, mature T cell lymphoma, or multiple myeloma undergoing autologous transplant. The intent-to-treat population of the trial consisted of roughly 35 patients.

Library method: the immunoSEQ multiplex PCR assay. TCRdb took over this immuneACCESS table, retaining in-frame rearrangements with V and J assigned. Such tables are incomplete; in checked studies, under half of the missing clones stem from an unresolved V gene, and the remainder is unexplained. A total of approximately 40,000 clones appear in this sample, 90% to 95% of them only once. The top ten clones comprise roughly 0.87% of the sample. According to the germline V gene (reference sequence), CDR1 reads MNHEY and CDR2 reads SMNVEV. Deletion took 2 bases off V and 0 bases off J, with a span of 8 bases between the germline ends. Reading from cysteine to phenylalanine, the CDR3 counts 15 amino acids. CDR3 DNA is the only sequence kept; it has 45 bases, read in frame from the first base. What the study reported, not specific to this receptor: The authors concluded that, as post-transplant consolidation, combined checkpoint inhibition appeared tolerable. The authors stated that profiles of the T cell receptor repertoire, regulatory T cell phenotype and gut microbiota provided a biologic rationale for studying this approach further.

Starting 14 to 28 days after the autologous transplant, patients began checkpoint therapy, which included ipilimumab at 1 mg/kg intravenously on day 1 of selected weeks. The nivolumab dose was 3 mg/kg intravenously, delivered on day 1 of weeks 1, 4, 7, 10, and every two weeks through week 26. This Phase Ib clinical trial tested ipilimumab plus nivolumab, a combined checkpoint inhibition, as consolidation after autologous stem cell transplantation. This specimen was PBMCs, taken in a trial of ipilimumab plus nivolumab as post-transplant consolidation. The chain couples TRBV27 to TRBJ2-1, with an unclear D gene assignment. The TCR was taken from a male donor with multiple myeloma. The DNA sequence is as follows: TGTGCCAGCAGTTTAGGGAAAAGCTCCTACAATGAGCAGTTCTTC. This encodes CASSLGKSSYNEQFF.